Included here is one T cell receptor (beta chain) sequence, with context. Its antigen is as yet unknown. 5'RACE with constant-segment primers built TCRalpha and TCRbeta cDNA libraries with UMIs. TCRdb itself ran the 5' RACE reads through MiXCR, one entry per CDR3 protein. This repertoire shows fewer than 250,000 distinct CDR3 sequences, 27% found once; its top ten account for more than 9.5%. The CDR3 consists of 15 residues. Trimming cost V 8 bases and J 5 bases, with 19 bases left between them. The data derive from a study of T-cell memory formation after mild COVID-19. Looking at the study overall: Clusters were largely donor specific. Study results and limitations: Of the contracting clones, CD4+ ones lay mainly in CM and EM, and CD8+ ones in EMRA. Contracting clones from day 15 to 85 had balanced CD4/CD8; later expanders favoured CD4+.

The chain combines TRBV12-3 or TRBV12-4 with TRBJ2-1, with a tentative D call TRBD2 (6 bases). The sample taken for sequencing was PBMCs or a T cell subset sorted from them (not recorded which). This TCR derives from an adult woman who had mild COVID-19 (a few samples of this study predate the infection). Cell type and time point are not known. CDR3 coding DNA: TGTGCCAGCCGGACCTGGGGGGATGGAGACAATGAGCAGTTCTTC. The encoded protein is CASRTWGDGDNEQFF.